The 21 T cell receptor beta chains given below trace back to one sample, sequenced in a study of OX40 agonist ivuxolimab in advanced cancers. Sequencing was performed with immunoSEQ multiplex PCR; in TCRdb, only in-frame clones are kept and a portion is missing. The profile shows around 70,000 clones, around four fifths of them singletons. Sequencing was performed on CD4+ or CD8+ T cells sorted from blood, taken in a trial of the OX40 agonist ivuxolimab. The receptors come from an adult with an advanced solid tumor such as melanoma, head and neck, liver or kidney cancer.

The chain recombines TRBV27 with TRBJ1-5; D is perhaps TRBD1 (5 bases). V dropped 3 bases and J dropped 4 bases, with 13 bases sitting between them. The CDR3 totals 15 residues. CDR1 is MNHEY and CDR2 is SMNVEV in the germline V gene (reference sequence). This CDR3 reads CASSFQGTANQPQHF. CDR3 sequence (DNA): TGTGCCAGCAGTTTCCAGGGTACCGCTAATCAGCCCCAGCATTTT.

This clone was seen more than once but under ten times. J is TRBJ1-2 and V is TRBV7-2; D gene unclear. Germline CDR1 is SGHTA and CDR2 is FQGNSA. V was clipped by 5 bases and J by 1 base, with 11 bases between them. There are 14 residues in the CDR3. CDR3 nucleotides: TGTGCCAGCAGCCAGAATCGGGATAACTATGGCTACACCTTC. It encodes CASSQNRDNYGYTF.

The rearrangement joins TRBV6-1 to TRBJ2-1; 10 bases are a match to TRBD2. This CDR3 region has 16 residues. Per germline, CDR1 MNHNS and CDR2 SASEGT. The junction had 9 bases not matched to a gene; V was cut back by 3 bases and J by 7 bases. The CDR3 loop is CASSDRGLAALNEQFF. For the CDR3, the DNA is TGTGCCAGCAGTGATCGCGGACTAGCGGCATTGAATGAGCAGTTCTTC.

This clone was detected only once. One end of the junction is discordant with germline, which a read error may explain. The V call is TRBV25-1, the J call TRBJ1-2; D uncertain. This CDR3 contains 15 residues. Germline assignment: CDR1 MGHDK and CDR2 SYGVNS. The DNA of the CDR3 is TGTGCCAGCAGTTCAGACCCCAGCTCTAAGTATGGCTACACCTTC. This translates into CASSSDPSSKYGYTF.

The CDR3 loop is CASSLRAGSGLAGGNYNEQFF. As DNA, the CDR3 is TGTGCCAGCAGCTTAAGGGCGGGAAGTGGACTAGCGGGAGGAAACTACAATGAGCAGTTCTTC. V is TRBV7-8 and J is TRBJ2-1, with 14 bases matching TRBD2. CDR1 and CDR2 (germline): SGHVS, FQNEAQ. The CDR3 covers 21 residues. V shed 2 bases, J shed 3 bases, and the junction held 15 bases outside the gene matches.

The chain links TRBV6-5 to TRBJ2-3; the D is unclear. V lost 4 bases to trimming and J lost 2 bases, with 10 bases between them. Germline V CDR1 and CDR2: MNHEY, SVGAGI. This CDR3 is built from 14 residues. CDR3 in DNA: TGTGCCAGCAGTTTAGACCGACACACAGATACGCAGTATTTT. The encoded protein is CASSLDRHTDTQYF.

CDR3 residues: CASSELRQPTGELFF. In DNA form, the CDR3 reads TGTGCCAGCAGTGAATTAAGACAGCCCACCGGGGAGCTGTTTTTT. The chain links TRBV6-1 to TRBJ2-2; weak D call: TRBD1 (5 bases). Germline V CDR1 and CDR2: MNHNS, SASEGT. The V end was cut by 2 bases, the J end by 4 bases, with 11 bases between. The CDR3 contains 15 residues.

The chain recombines TRBV5-1 with TRBJ1-4; 10 nucleotides agree with TRBD1. Germline V CDR1 and CDR2: SGHRS, YFSETQ. There are 16 residues in the CDR3. The ends lost 7 bases at V and 4 bases at J; junction bases unmatched: 10. The CDR3 coding sequence is TGCGCCAGCGGAACGGGACAGGGGACCAATAATGAAAAACTGTTTTTT. Its translation is CASGTGQGTNNEKLFF.

The V call is TRBV11-3, the J call TRBJ1-1, with D unclear. The germline CDR1 and CDR2 sequences are SGHNT and YENEEA. This CDR3 is 13 amino acids long. V dropped 3 bases and J dropped 7 bases, with 12 bases sitting between them. CDR3 sequence (DNA): TGTGCCAGCAGCTTTAATAAGGACCTTGAAGCTTTCTTT. Translating gives CASSFNKDLEAFF. Full variable domain (remainder filled in from reference TRBV11-3 and TRBJ1-1): EAGVVQSPRYKIIEKKQPVAFWCNPISGHNTLYWYLQNLGQGPELLIRYENEEAVDDSQLPKDRFSAERLKGVDSTLKIQPAELGDSAVYLCASSFNKDLEAFFGQGTRLTVV.

V is TRBV28 and J is TRBJ1-4; D gene unclear. The germline V gene has CDR1 MDHEN and CDR2 SYDVKM. Trimming stripped 1 base from V and 4 bases from J, with 10 bases between. CDR3 length equals 15 residues. CDR3 in DNA: TGTGCCAGCAGTTTATACAGCCAATATAATGAAAAACTGTTTTTT. The encoded protein is CASSLYSQYNEKLFF. Supplemented by reference TRBV28 and TRBJ1-4, the full variable domain reads DVKVTQSSRYLVKRTGEKVFLECVQDMDHENMFWYRQDPGLGLRLIYFSYDVKMKEKGDIPEGYSVSREKKERFSLILESASTNQTSMYLCASSLYSQYNEKLFFGSGTQLSVL.

The V call is TRBV5-1, the J call TRBJ2-5; TRBD1 or TRBD2 may be the D gene (5 bases each). CDR1 is SGHRS and CDR2 is YFSETQ in the germline V gene. CDR3 length: 18 amino acids. The V gene lost 1 base and the J gene lost 7 bases, with 26 bases spanning the gap. The CDR3 bases are TGCGCCAGCAGCTTGAGTGATGGGGGAAGGTTGGGTGTCGGGACCCAGTACTTC. Translated, it gives CASSLSDGGRLGVGTQYF.

The chain couples TRBV4-2 to TRBJ2-7, with D perhaps matching TRBD1 or TRBD2 (5 bases each). CDR1 is LGHNA, CDR2 YNFKEQ, per germline. V was trimmed by 0 bases and J by 3 bases, leaving 12 bases between them. CDR3 length: 15 residues. The CDR3 loop is CASSQDRGRVYEQYF. The CDR3 DNA is TGTGCCAGCAGCCAAGATCGGGGCAGGGTCTACGAGCAGTACTTC.

The V and J genes are TRBV21-1 and TRBJ2-2; TRBD1, the table's D call, lacks a check against the DNA. TRBV21-1 is assigned pseudogene status. The CDR3 is made up of 16 amino acids. In DNA form, the CDR3 reads TGTGCCAGGAACTATACGGGACAGCCGAACACCGGGGAGCTGTTTTTT. Translation gives CARNYTGQPNTGELFF.

This clone was counted between two and nine times. V gene TRBV7-6 combines with J gene TRBJ2-7; D possibly corresponds to TRBD1 (6 bases). The CDR3 is made up of 15 amino acids. Looked up from germline, CDR1 is SGHVS and CDR2 is FNYEAQ. V shed 6 bases and J shed 2 bases, with 17 bases lying between them. CDR3 protein: CASSPRSGDTYEQYF. CDR3 DNA: TGTGCCAGCAGTCCAAGATCAGGGGACACCTACGAGCAGTACTTC.

The chain carries TRBV2 and TRBJ1-1; D not certain. The CDR3 is 13 amino acids. With 4 bases removed from V and 1 base from J, the gap between germline ends came to 7 bases. Germline lookup yields CDR1 SNHLY and CDR2 FYNNEI. This CDR3 is CASSVTRNTEAFF. Written as DNA, the CDR3 is TGTGCCAGCAGTGTAACAAGGAACACTGAAGCTTTCTTT. Full variable domain (missing parts from reference TRBV2 and TRBJ1-1): EPEVTQTPSHQVTQMGQEVILRCVPISNHLYFYWYRQILGQKVEFLVSFYNNEISEKSEIFDDQFSVERPDGSNFTLKIRSTKLEDSAMYFCASSVTRNTEAFFGQGTRLTVV.

V is TRBV6-1 and J is TRBJ1-2, with a possible D match to TRBD1 (6 bases). Trimming cost V 5 bases and J 13 bases, with 11 bases left between them. Germline lookup yields CDR1 MNHNS and CDR2 SASEGT. CDR3 length: 10 residues. In DNA, the CDR3 is TGTGCCAGCAGTTATAGGGGGATCACCTTC. Its translation is CASSYRGITF.

The CDR3 loop reads CASSLRGPSNEQFF. DNA for the CDR3: TGTGCCAGCAGCCTCCGGGGCCCCTCCAATGAGCAGTTCTTC. This sequence joins TRBV11-2 and TRBJ2-1; TRBD1 or TRBD2 may be the D gene (5 bases each). Deletions cut 5 bases from V and 6 bases from J, with 14 bases between. CDR1 is SGHAT and CDR2 is FQNNGV in the germline V gene. The CDR3 has 14 amino acids.

This chain links TRBV6-6 with TRBJ2-7; TRBD2 matches at 9 bases. Germline V gives CDR1 MNHNY, CDR2 SVGAGI (reference sequence). The V gene end was trimmed by 6 bases and the J gene end by 3 bases; junction bases not matched to a gene: 3. The CDR3 covers 13 residues. The CDR3 spells CASRVAGVYEQYF. CDR3 nucleotide sequence: TGTGCCAGCAGAGTAGCGGGAGTCTACGAGCAGTACTTC.

V and J are TRBV19 and TRBJ1-2; 7 nucleotides match TRBD1. CDR3 length: 15 amino acids. Germline CDR1 is LNHDA and CDR2 is SQIVND (reference sequence). V dropped 5 bases and J dropped 3; count of bases not matched to a gene: 9. The CDR3 protein is CASSVDRQRHYGYTF. The CDR3 DNA sequence: TGTGCCAGTAGTGTGGACAGGCAAAGACACTATGGCTACACCTTC.

V usage is TRBV18 and J usage is TRBJ2-7; 11 nucleotides line up with TRBD1. Germline V gene sequence: CDR1 KGHSH, CDR2 LQKENI. Trimming cost V 0 bases and J 4 bases; bases outside gene matches: 8. The CDR3 contains 17 residues. The CDR3 spells CASSPPGQGAEKYEQYF. DNA of the CDR3: TGTGCCAGCTCACCACCAGGACAGGGGGCCGAGAAATACGAGCAGTACTTC.

The chain has TRBV6-1 and TRBJ1-5; possible D gene TRBD1, 6 bases. CDR3 size: 18 residues. The V end was cut by 2 bases, the J end by 3 bases, with 20 bases between. Germline loops: CDR1 MNHNS, CDR2 SASEGT. The chain's CDR3 is CASSELLWNRANNQPQHF. The CDR3 coding sequence is TGTGCCAGCAGTGAATTACTTTGGAACAGGGCGAACAATCAGCCCCAGCATTTT.